Sequencing of this T cell receptor (beta chain) was carried out in a study of T cell repertoires in cytomegalovirus infection. This clonotype has only one observation. In germline, CDR1 is SGHTA, CDR2 FQGNSA. The CDR3 covers 12 residues. TCRdb itself ran the reads through MiXCR, one entry per CDR3 protein. The data contain roughly 230,000 distinct CDR3 sequences, 6% to 8% of them singletons. V usage is TRBV7-2 and J usage is TRBJ2-7, with TRBD1 as a possible D gene (6 bases). The assigned J gene may be wrong: the sequence end matches TRBJ2-1 better. Sequencing was performed on PBMCs. The source of this sequence is a human donor in good health (CMV status not recorded). Some clones in this sample may be carry-over from other donors' samples. CDR3 protein: CASSPRDTEQFF. CDR3 coding DNA: TGTGCCAGCAGCCCCAGGGACACAGAGCAGTTCTTC.